This entry features one TCR beta chain sequence. This sample was included in a study of shared T cell receptors in the human thymus. This table comes from immunoSEQ multiplex PCR, and its TCRdb copy is limited to in-frame clones, with some not included. The sample holds more than 550,000 clones, 70% to 90% seen once. The germline CDR1 and CDR2 sequences are MNHEY and SMNVEV (reference sequence). CDR3 length: 13 residues. V lost 4 bases and J 3 bases, leaving 9 bases between the germline ends. Separately, the same data were catalogued under a study of human thymus T cells. According to that study: Finnish infants who were healthy and having corrective surgery for congenital heart defects made up the donors. The thymus tissue came from resections taken during corrective heart surgery. What related research reported was that thymic repertoires overlapped highly among unrelated individuals.

The material sequenced was thymocytes. This sequence joins TRBV27 and TRBJ1-1; possibly TRBD1 for D (5 bases). The receptor was derived from a girl younger than two with a congenital heart defect. The CDR3 DNA follows: TGTGCCAGCAGTTCGCTCAGGGACACTGAAGCTTTCTTT. This sequence encodes CASSSLRDTEAFF.